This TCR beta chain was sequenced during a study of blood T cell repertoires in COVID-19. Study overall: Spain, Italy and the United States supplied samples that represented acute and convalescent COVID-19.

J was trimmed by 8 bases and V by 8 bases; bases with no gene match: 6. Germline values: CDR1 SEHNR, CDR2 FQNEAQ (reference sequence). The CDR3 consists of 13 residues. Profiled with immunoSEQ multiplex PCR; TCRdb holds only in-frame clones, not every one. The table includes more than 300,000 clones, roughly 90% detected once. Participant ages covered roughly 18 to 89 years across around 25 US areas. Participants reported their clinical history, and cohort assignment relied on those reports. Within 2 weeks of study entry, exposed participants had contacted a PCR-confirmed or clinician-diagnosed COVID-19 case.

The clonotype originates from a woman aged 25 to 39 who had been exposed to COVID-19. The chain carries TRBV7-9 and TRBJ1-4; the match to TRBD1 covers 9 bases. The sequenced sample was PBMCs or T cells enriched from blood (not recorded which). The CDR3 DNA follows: TGTGCCAGCGGCGGACAGGGGTTGGAAAAACTGTTTTTT. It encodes CASGGQGLEKLFF.